The 7 T cell receptor beta chains below come from one sample, sequenced in a study of blood T cell repertoires in COVID-19 (TCRdb year 2020). The library was made by the immunoSEQ multiplex PCR assay. In its TCRdb copy, this immuneACCESS table keeps in-frame sequences only and misses some clones. Where compared with another copy, unresolved V genes explain less than half of these, and the others have no known cause. The sample data list nearly 110,000 clones, and about four fifths of these were observed just once. 4% to 5.5% of the sample belongs to the ten largest clones. Material for sequencing was peripheral blood. These receptors were obtained from a human donor in a cohort sampled during active COVID-19.

This chain joins TRBV27 and TRBJ2-5; 7 nucleotides agree with TRBD1. The CDR3 has 16 residues. From germline, CDR1 is MNHEY and CDR2 SMNVEV (reference sequence). V trimming: 5 bases; J trimming: 1 base; junction bases outside the gene matches: 10. As DNA, the CDR3 is TGTGCCAGCAGTCCCCGACAGGGTAGGGGCCAAGAGACCCAGTACTTC. It codes for CASSPRQGRGQETQYF.

The genes are TRBV5-1 and TRBJ2-1, with 8 bases aligning to TRBD2. The CDR3 sequence is 16 residues long. Trimming at V came to 3 bases and at J to 6 bases, leaving 11 bases not matched to a gene. Per germline, CDR1 SGHRS and CDR2 YFSETQ. The chain's CDR3 is CASSSIAGSSVNEQFF. As DNA, the CDR3 is TGCGCCAGCAGCTCAATAGCGGGAAGTTCTGTCAATGAGCAGTTCTTC.

This sequence joins TRBV9 and TRBJ2-1, with 8 bases identical to TRBD2. CDR1 SGDLS and CDR2 YYNGEE come from the germline V gene. V gave up 2 bases and J gave up 2 bases; unmatched junction bases: 3. The length of the CDR3 is 15 residues. This chain's CDR3 is CASSVGSGTYNEQFF. CDR3 coding DNA: TGTGCCAGCAGCGTCGGTAGCGGGACCTACAATGAGCAGTTCTTC.

The chain combines TRBV9 with TRBJ1-3; D is unresolved. Trimming cost V 3 bases and J 3 bases, with 16 bases left between them. Per the germline V gene, CDR1 is SGDLS and CDR2 is YYNGEE. The CDR3 is made up of 16 amino acids. CDR3 loop: CASSAQEGGGGNTIYF. Here the CDR3 DNA reads TGTGCCAGCAGCGCCCAAGAGGGCGGCGGTGGAAACACCATATATTTT.

V and J are TRBV28 and TRBJ1-2; tentatively, D is TRBD1 (6 bases). Germline CDR1 is MDHEN and CDR2 is SYDVKM. Trimming took 11 bases from V and 6 from J, leaving 22 bases between them. This CDR3 comprises 14 residues. This CDR3 is CAVGGGALEDGYTF. CDR3 in DNA: TGTGCCGTCGGGGGGGGCGCATTGGAAGATGGCTACACCTTC.

The genes are TRBV12-3 or TRBV12-4 and TRBJ1-1; D perhaps matches TRBD1 (5 bases). CDR3 length equals 13 residues. V was clipped by 6 bases and J by 2 bases, with 10 bases between them. CDR3 nucleotide sequence: TGTGCCAGCAGACCCAGGGATAACACTGAAGCTTTCTTT. Its protein product is CASRPRDNTEAFF.

CDR3 sequence (DNA): TGTGCCAGCAGTGAATTGGACGGGCGGGCCTACGAGCAGTACTTC. Protein sequence: CASSELDGRAYEQYF. The rearrangement uses TRBV25-1 and TRBJ2-7; tentatively, D is TRBD2 (5 bases). This CDR3 has 15 amino acids. The V end was cut by 1 base, the J end by 2 bases, with 12 bases between. The V gene's germline CDR1 is MGHDK and CDR2 SYGVNS.